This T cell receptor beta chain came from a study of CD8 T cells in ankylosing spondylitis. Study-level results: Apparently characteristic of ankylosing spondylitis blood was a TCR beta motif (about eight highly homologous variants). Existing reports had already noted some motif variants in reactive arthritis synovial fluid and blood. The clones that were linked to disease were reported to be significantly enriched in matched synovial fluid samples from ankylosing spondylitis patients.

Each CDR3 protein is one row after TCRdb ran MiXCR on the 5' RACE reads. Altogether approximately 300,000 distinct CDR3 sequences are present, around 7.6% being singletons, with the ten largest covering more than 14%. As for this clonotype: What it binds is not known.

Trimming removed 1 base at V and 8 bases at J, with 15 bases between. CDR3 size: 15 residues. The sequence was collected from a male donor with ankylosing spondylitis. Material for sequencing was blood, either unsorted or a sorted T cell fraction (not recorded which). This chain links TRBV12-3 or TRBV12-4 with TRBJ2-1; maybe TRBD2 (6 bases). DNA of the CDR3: TGTGCCAGCAGTTTAGTGGTCGGGGGAGTCGATGAGCAGTTCTTC. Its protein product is CASSLVVGGVDEQFF.